This record looks at one TCR beta chain sequence and its context. This sample is drawn from a study of T cell changes during pregnancy in multiple sclerosis. Profiling relied on immunoSEQ multiplex PCR, and the TCRdb table lists in-frame clones only, not all of them. The sample has roughly 14,000 clones, 65% to 90% seen once. CDR1 and CDR2 from the germline V gene are MGHRA and YSYEKL. The CDR3 consists of 17 residues. With V trimmed by 8 bases and J by 3 bases, 9 bases remained unmatched. This clonotype originated in a female donor with multiple sclerosis, enrolled in a pregnancy study. Here the sequenced sample was CD8+ T cells from peripheral blood mononuclear cells, taken in the first trimester of pregnancy. The chain carries TRBV4-1 and TRBJ2-2; 13 positions match TRBD2. CDR3 loop: CASRSTSGRAYTGELFF. CDR3 nucleotide sequence: TGCGCCAGCCGATCAACTAGCGGGAGGGCCTACACCGGGGAGCTGTTTTTT.